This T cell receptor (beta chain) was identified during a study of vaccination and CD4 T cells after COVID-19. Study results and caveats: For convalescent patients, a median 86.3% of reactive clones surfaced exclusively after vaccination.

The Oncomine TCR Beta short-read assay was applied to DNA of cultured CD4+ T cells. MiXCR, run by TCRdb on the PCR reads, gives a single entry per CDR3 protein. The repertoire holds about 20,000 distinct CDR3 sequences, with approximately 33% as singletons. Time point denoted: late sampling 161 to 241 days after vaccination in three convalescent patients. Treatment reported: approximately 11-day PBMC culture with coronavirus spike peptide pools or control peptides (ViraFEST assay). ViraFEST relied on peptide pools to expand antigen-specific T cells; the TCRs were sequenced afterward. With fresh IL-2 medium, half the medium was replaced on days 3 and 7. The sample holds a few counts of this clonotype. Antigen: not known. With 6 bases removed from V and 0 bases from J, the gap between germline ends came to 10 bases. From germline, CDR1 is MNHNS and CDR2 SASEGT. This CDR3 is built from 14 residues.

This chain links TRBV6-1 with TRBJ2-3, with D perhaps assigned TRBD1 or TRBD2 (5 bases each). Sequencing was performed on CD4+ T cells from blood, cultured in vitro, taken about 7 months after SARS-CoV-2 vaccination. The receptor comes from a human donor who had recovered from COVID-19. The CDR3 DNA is TGTGCCAGCAGATCGGGGCTTAGCACAGATACGCAGTATTTT. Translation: CASRSGLSTDTQYF.